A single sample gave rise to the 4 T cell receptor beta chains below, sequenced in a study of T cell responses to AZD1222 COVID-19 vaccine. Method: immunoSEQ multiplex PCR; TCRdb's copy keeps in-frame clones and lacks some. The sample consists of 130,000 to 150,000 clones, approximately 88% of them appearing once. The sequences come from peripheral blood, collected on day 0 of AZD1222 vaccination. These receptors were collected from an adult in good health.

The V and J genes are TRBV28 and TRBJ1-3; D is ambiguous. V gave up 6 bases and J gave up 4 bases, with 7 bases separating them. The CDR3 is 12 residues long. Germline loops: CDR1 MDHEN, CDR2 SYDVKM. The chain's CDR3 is CASRTMGNTIYF. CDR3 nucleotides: TGTGCCAGCAGGACAATGGGAAACACCATATATTTT.

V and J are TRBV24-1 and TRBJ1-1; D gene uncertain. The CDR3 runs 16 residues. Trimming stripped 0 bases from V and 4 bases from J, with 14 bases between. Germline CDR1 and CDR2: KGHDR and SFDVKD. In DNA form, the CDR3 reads TGTGCCACCAGTGATTTGGCAGGAGTAGCTACCACTGAAGCTTTCTTT. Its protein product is CATSDLAGVATTEAFF.

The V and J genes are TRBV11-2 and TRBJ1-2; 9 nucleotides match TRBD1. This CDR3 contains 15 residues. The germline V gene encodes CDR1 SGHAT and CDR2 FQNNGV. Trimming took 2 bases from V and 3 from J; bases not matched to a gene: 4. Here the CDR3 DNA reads TGTGCCAGCAGCTTATTGACAGGGGGGGACTATGGCTACACCTTC. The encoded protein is CASSLLTGGDYGYTF.

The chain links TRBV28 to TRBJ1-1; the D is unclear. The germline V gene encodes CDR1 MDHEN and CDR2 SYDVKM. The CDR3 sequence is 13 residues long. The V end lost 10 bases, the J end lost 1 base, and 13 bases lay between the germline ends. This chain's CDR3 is CATFPRENTEAFF. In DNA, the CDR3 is TGTGCCACCTTTCCTCGGGAGAACACTGAAGCTTTCTTT.